The 8 T cell receptor beta chains listed next were all sequenced from one sample in a study of T cells in localized non-small cell lung cancer. Assay: immunoSEQ multiplex PCR; the TCRdb copy retains only in-frame clones and omits some. The repertoire includes approximately 41,000 clones, about 91% of them detected once, and about 11% sits in the top ten. The source was PBMCs, collected before any cancer treatment. The receptors come from a woman aged 35 to 75 with stage II lung adenocarcinoma.

This chain uses TRBV6-5 with TRBJ2-7, with 8 bases matching TRBD2. V dropped 4 bases and J dropped 5; count of bases not matched to a gene: 10. Germline assignment: CDR1 MNHEY and CDR2 SVGAGI. The CDR3 extends over 15 amino acids. In nucleotides, the CDR3 is TGTGCCAGCAGTTCCATTTTGGCGGGAGGCGACGAGCAGTACTTC. Translating gives CASSSILAGGDEQYF.

This clone was counted only a few times. Other DNA sequences of this sample code for an identical CDR3. V usage is TRBV28 and J usage is TRBJ1-5, with 8 bases fitting TRBD1. The V gene's germline CDR1 is MDHEN and CDR2 SYDVKM. V shed 6 bases, J shed 1 base, and the junction held 5 bases outside the gene matches. The CDR3 is made up of 15 amino acids. The CDR3 spells CASRRTGGSNQPQHF. CDR3 DNA: TGTGCCAGCAGGCGCACAGGGGGAAGCAATCAGCCCCAGCATTTT.

This clone was detected once. The CDR3 reads CASNPEGAGELFF. The CDR3 nucleotides read TGTGCCAGCAATCCGGAGGGGGCCGGGGAGCTGTTTTTT. This sequence joins TRBV6-5 and TRBJ2-2; the D call may be TRBD1 or TRBD2 (6 bases each). CDR3 length: 13 residues. Germline loops: CDR1 MNHEY, CDR2 SVGAGI. With 7 bases removed from V and 6 bases from J, the gap between germline ends came to 12 bases.

The chain has TRBV5-8 and TRBJ1-2; 7 bases map to TRBD1. V trimming: 4 bases; J trimming: 8 bases; junction bases outside the gene matches: 8. From germline, CDR1 is SGHTS and CDR2 YDEGEE. This CDR3 is 13 amino acids long. CDR3 nucleotide sequence: TGTGCCAGCAGCCCGGACAGGACGAGGGGCTACACCTTC. This encodes CASSPDRTRGYTF.

J is TRBJ1-2 and V is TRBV19, with TRBD1 matching over 11 bases. The CDR3 loop spans 15 amino acids. V shed 9 bases, J shed 4 bases, and the junction held 10 bases outside the gene matches. Germline V lookup: CDR1 LNHDA, CDR2 SQIVND (reference sequence). Here the CDR3 reads CARPPGQGDFYGYTF. CDR3 bases: TGTGCCAGACCCCCGGGACAGGGGGATTTCTATGGCTACACCTTC.

This clone was recorded only once. The chain has TRBV5-1 and TRBJ2-7; 7 bases are a match to TRBD2. Germline CDR1 and CDR2: SGHRS and YFSETQ. The J segment lost 4 bases and the V segment lost 0 bases, leaving 16 bases of the junction unmatched. The CDR3 has 18 amino acids. The CDR3 DNA sequence: TGCGCCAGCAGCTTGGCCGGTGGAGCGGGGACCAATTTATACGAGCAGTACTTC. It yields the protein CASSLAGGAGTNLYEQYF.

The V gene is TRBV6-1, the J gene TRBJ1-6; a weak D match, TRBD1 (5 bases). V lost 2 bases to trimming and J lost 7 bases, with 15 bases between them. Germline CDR1 is MNHNS and CDR2 is SASEGT. The CDR3 runs to 16 residues. The CDR3 region has the DNA TGTGCCAGCAGTGAATTCGGGGCCTACTCCAATTCACCCCTCCACTTT. Protein sequence: CASSEFGAYSNSPLHF.

The CDR3 DNA sequence: TGTGCCAGCAGCTTAGTCGTGCCGACAGGAGGCTACACCTTC. Its translation: CASSLVVPTGGYTF. V gene TRBV7-8 combines with J gene TRBJ1-2; D may be TRBD1 (6 bases). The CDR3 spans 14 residues. Looked up from germline, CDR1 is SGHVS and CDR2 is FQNEAQ. V dropped 1 base and J dropped 8 bases, with 14 bases sitting between them. Complete variable domain (other parts from reference TRBV7-8 and TRBJ1-2): GAGVSQSPRYKVAKRGQDVALRCDPISGHVSLFWYQQALGQGPEFLTYFQNEAQLDKSGLPSDRFFAERPEGSVSTLKIQRTQQEDSAVYLCASSLVVPTGGYTFGSGTRLTVV.